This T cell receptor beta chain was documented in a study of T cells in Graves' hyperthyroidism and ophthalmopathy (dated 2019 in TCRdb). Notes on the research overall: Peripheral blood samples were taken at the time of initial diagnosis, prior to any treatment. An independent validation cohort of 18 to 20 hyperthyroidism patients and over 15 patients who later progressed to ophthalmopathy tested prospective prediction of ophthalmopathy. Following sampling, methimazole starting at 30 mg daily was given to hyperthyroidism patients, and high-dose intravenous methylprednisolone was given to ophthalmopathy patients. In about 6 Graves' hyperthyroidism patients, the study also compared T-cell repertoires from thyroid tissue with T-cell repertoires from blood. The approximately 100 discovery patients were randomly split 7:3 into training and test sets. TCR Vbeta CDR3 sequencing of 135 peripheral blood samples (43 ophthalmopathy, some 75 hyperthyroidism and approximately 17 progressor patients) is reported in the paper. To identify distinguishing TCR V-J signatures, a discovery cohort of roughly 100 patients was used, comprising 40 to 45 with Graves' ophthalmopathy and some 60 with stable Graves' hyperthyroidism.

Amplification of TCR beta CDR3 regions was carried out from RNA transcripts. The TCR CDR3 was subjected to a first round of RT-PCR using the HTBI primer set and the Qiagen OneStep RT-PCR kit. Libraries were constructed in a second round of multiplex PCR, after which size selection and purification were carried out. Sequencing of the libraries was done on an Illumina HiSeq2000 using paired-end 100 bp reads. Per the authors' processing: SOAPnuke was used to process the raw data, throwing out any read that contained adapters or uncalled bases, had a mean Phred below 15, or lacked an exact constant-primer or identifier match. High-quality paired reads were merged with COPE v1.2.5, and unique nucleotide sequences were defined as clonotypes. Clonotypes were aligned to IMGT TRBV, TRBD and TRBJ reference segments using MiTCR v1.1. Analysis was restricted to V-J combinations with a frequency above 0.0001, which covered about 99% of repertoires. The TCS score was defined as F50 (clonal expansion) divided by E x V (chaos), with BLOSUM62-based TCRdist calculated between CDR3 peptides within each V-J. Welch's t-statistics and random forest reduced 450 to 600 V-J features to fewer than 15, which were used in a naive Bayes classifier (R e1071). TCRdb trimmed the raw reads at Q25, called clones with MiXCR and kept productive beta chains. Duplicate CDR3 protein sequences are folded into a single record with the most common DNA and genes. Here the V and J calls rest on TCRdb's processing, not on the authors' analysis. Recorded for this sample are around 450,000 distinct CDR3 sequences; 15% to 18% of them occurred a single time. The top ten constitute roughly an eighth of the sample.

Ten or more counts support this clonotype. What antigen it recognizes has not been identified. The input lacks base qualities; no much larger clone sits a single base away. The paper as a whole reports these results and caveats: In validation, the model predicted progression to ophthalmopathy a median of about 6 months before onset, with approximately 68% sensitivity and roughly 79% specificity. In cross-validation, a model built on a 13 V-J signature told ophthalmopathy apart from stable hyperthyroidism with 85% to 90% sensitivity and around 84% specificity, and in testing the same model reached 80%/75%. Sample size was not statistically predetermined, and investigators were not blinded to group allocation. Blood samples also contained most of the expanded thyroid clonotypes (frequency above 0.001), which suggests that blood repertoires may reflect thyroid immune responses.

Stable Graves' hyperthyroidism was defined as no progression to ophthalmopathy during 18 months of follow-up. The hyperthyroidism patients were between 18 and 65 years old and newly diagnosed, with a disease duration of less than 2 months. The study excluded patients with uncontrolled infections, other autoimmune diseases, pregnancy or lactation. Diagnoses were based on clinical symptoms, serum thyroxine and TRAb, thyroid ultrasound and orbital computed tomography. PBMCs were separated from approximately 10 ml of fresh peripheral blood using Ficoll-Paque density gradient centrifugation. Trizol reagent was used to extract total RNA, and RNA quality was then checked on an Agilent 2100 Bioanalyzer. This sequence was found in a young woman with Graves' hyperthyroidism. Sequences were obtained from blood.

The CDR3 protein sequence reads: CASSLERGSSYEQYF. The bases read TGTGCCAGCAGCTTAGAAAGAGGGAGCTCCTACGAGCAGTACTTC. The chain links TRBV11-2 with TRBJ2-7; perhaps TRBD2 is the D gene, with 5 bases matching. The germline ends are 9 bases apart after V is trimmed by 0 bases and J by 0 bases. Spanning cysteine to phenylalanine, the CDR3 consists of 15 amino acids. The kept DNA is CDR3 alone, 45 bases in frame from the first base. From a lookup of the germline V gene, CDR1 and CDR2 are SGHAT and FQNNGV.